The 13 T cell receptor beta chains below all came from one sample that was sequenced in a study of patients and donors after allogeneic stem cell transplantation. TCRdb fed the RT-PCR reads into MiXCR, producing one record per CDR3 protein. This table holds about 230,000 distinct CDR3 sequences, roughly 15% found once. The sequencing sample was made of blood, either unsorted or a sorted T cell fraction (not recorded which). The receptors stem from a human donor who was either an allogeneic HSCT recipient or a stem cell or donor lymphocyte infusion donor (not recorded which). It is not recorded whose cells these are; they may come from a transplant donor.

The DNA of the CDR3 is TGTGCCAGCAGCTCGCTAGCGGGAGCCGGTGAGCAGTTCTTC. Translating gives CASSSLAGAGEQFF. The chain employs TRBV5-5 and TRBJ2-1; 10 bases map to TRBD2. CDR3 length: 14 residues. Trimming took 3 bases from V and 9 from J; bases not matched to a gene: 6. Germline V lookup: CDR1 SGHKS, CDR2 YYEKEE (reference sequence).

This rearrangement joins TRBV7-2 to TRBJ2-1; either TRBD1 or TRBD2 may fit D (5 bases each). Germline CDR1 and CDR2: SGHTA and FQGNSA. This CDR3 has 15 amino acids. Trimming left V 5 bases short and J 4 bases short, with 15 bases between. The CDR3 reads CASSPIARGYNEQFF. Written as DNA, the CDR3 is TGTGCCAGCAGCCCTATAGCGAGGGGATACAATGAGCAGTTCTTC.

In nucleotides, the CDR3 is TGTGCCAGCAGTTTAATCGGGAACACTGAAGCTTTCTTT. It encodes CASSLIGNTEAFF. The chain is built from TRBV12-3 or TRBV12-4 and TRBJ1-1; D is undetermined. The CDR3 is 13 residues long. Between the trimmed V and J ends, which lost 2 bases and 1 base, there was a span of 5 bases.

The sample holds a few counts of this clonotype. The CDR3 loop is CASSFGGLGGEAFF. CDR3 nucleotide sequence: TGCGCCAGCAGCTTCGGCGGATTAGGCGGGGAAGCTTTCTTT. The chain is built from TRBV5-1 and TRBJ1-1; D is uncertain. Germline CDR1 SGHRS, CDR2 YFSETQ. The V end was cut by 2 bases, the J end by 8 bases, with 16 bases between. CDR3 size: 14 residues.

This clonotype was observed a handful of times. The CDR3 DNA reads TGTGCCAGCAGCTTATCAAGGGACAGAAAGACCCAGTACTTC. The encoded protein is CASSLSRDRKTQYF. The rearrangement uses TRBV11-2 and TRBJ2-5; 7 bases align to TRBD1. Per germline, CDR1 SGHAT and CDR2 FQNNGV. The CDR3 is made up of 14 amino acids. V trimming: 2 bases; J trimming: 6 bases; junction bases outside the gene matches: 6.

V is TRBV2 and J is TRBJ1-3; no clear D. V lost 7 bases to trimming and J lost 0 bases, with 13 bases between them. The CDR3 is 15 amino acids. CDR1 and CDR2 from the germline V gene are SNHLY and FYNNEI. CDR3 protein: CASTAGGYSGNTIYF. In DNA form, the CDR3 reads TGTGCCAGCACGGCAGGCGGCTACTCTGGAAACACCATATATTTT.

This chain uses TRBV5-4 with TRBJ2-6; D is undetermined. With 4 bases removed from V and 4 bases from J, the gap between germline ends came to 15 bases. The CDR3 consists of 16 residues. The germline gives CDR1 SGHNT, CDR2 YYREEE (reference sequence). The CDR3 sequence: CASSKVVLHGANVLTF. The CDR3 bases are TGTGCCAGCAGCAAGGTGGTCTTGCACGGGGCCAACGTCCTGACTTTC.

V gene TRBV19 combines with J gene TRBJ1-1, with D perhaps TRBD1 (5 bases). The CDR3 length is 13 residues. The V end was cut by 9 bases, the J end by 0 bases, with 11 bases between. CDR1 and CDR2 from the germline V gene are LNHDA and SQIVND (reference sequence). CDR3 bases: TGTGCCAGCCAGACAGCCATGAACACTGAAGCTTTCTTT. This codes for CASQTAMNTEAFF.

This rearrangement joins TRBV7-2 to TRBJ1-1, with D perhaps matching TRBD1 (5 bases). The CDR3 is made up of 16 amino acids. The germline CDR1 and CDR2 sequences are SGHTA and FQGNSA. V was pared by 1 base and J by 2 bases, with 14 bases between. CDR3 amino acids: CASSLVAGGVNTEAFF. CDR3 in DNA: TGTGCCAGCAGCTTAGTAGCTGGAGGGGTCAACACTGAAGCTTTCTTT.

The CDR3 DNA sequence: TGTGCCACTGAGAACGAAGCCCAGATGACCCAGTACTTC. Amino acids: CATENEAQMTQYF. J is TRBJ2-5 and V is TRBV24-1; no clear D. The CDR3 covers 13 residues. V lost 10 bases to trimming and J lost 7 bases, with 18 bases between them. Germline V gene lookup returns CDR1 KGHDR and CDR2 SFDVKD.

The chain joins TRBV5-1 to TRBJ1-6, with a possible D match to TRBD1 (5 bases). The CDR3 covers 15 residues. Germline CDR1 and CDR2: SGHRS and YFSETQ. Trimming pared 5 bases from V and 6 bases from J, leaving 15 bases between. The CDR3 nucleotides read TGCGCCAGCAGTTCGGAGGGGACTGTTAATTCACCCCTCCACTTT. It yields the protein CASSSEGTVNSPLHF.

In this sample, this clonotype turned up a few times. The gene calls are TRBV5-1 and TRBJ2-7; perhaps TRBD1 as D (5 bases). Germline CDR1 reads SGHRS; CDR2 reads YFSETQ. This CDR3 contains 14 residues. V was trimmed by 4 bases and J by 5 bases, leaving 16 bases between them. Here the CDR3 DNA reads TGCGCCAGCAGCAGACAGCAGGGTTCCCACGAGCAGTACTTC. It encodes CASSRQQGSHEQYF.

This rearrangement joins TRBV25-1 to TRBJ2-7, with 10 bases fitting TRBD1. Germline V gene sequence: CDR1 MGHDK, CDR2 SYGVNS. The ends lost 6 bases at V and 4 bases at J; junction bases unmatched: 12. This CDR3 spans 16 amino acids. The CDR3 region is CASSPRGGQGTYEQYF. The CDR3 DNA is TGTGCCAGCAGCCCAAGGGGGGGACAGGGGACTTACGAGCAGTACTTC.